A single sample gave rise to the 32 T cell receptor beta chains below, sequenced in a study of T cells after yellow fever vaccination. TCRdb redid the calling of the 5' RACE reads with MiXCR, one entry per CDR3 protein. The sample carries 400,000 to 650,000 distinct CDR3 sequences, around a fifth recorded once. Material: PBMCs, obtained 21 days after the first yellow fever vaccination. The receptor set was obtained from a young man who received the YFV17D yellow fever vaccine.

V and J are TRBV19 and TRBJ2-3, with 11 bases aligning to TRBD2. V gave up 5 bases and J gave up 4 bases; unmatched junction bases: 5. The germline CDR1 and CDR2 sequences are LNHDA and SQIVND (reference sequence). The CDR3 spans 15 residues. CDR3 region: CASSPGTSGSDTQYF. The CDR3 nucleotides are TGTGCCAGTAGTCCCGGGACTAGCGGATCAGATACGCAGTATTTT.

The CDR3 DNA is TGTGCCAGCAGCCCAACGAGCGGACTAGCGGGAAACATTCAGTACTTC. Its translation is CASSPTSGLAGNIQYF. The rearrangement links TRBV11-2 to TRBJ2-4; 11 positions agree with TRBD2. From germline, CDR1 is SGHAT and CDR2 FQNNGV. This CDR3 has 16 amino acids. Trimming removed 5 bases from V and 6 bases from J; junction bases left unmatched: 9.

This clonotype was recorded once. This rearrangement joins TRBV4-1 to TRBJ1-5, with 7 bases lining up with TRBD1. The CDR3 runs 17 residues. Germline CDR1 and CDR2: MGHRA and YSYEKL. The junction had 14 bases not matched to a gene; V was cut back by 4 bases and J by 5 bases. The CDR3 nucleotides are TGCGCCAGCAGCCGGATCAGGGGGGGTCGTGGGGATCAGCCCCAGCATTTT. Translated: CASSRIRGGRGDQPQHF.

The CDR3 DNA reads as TGTGCCAGCAGCTTCGCTCAGATGGCGGGGAAAACCGGGGAGCTGTTTTTT. This sequence encodes CASSFAQMAGKTGELFF. This rearrangement joins TRBV7-3 to TRBJ2-2, with a tentative D call TRBD2 (6 bases). Germline CDR1 reads SGHTA; CDR2 reads FQGTGA. This CDR3 has 17 amino acids. The V and J ends lost 3 bases and 5 bases respectively, with 19 bases between them.

This clonotype has ten or more counts. This chain links TRBV12-3 or TRBV12-4 with TRBJ1-2; 8 positions match TRBD1. V gave up 4 bases and J gave up 8 bases; unmatched junction bases: 9. This CDR3 has 14 amino acids. For the CDR3, the DNA is TGTGCCAGCAGTTCCCTGGGACAGGCGAAAGGCTACACCTTC. This codes for CASSSLGQAKGYTF.

At least ten counts were recorded for this clonotype. This chain joins TRBV5-1 and TRBJ1-2; D possibly corresponds to TRBD1 (6 bases). CDR3 length equals 15 residues. CDR1 is SGHRS, CDR2 YFSETQ, per germline. V shed 4 bases and J shed 7 bases, with 20 bases lying between them. This CDR3 is CASSPSNRAESGYTF. The CDR3, as DNA: TGCGCCAGCAGCCCCTCCAACAGGGCAGAAAGTGGCTACACCTTC.

This clonotype was seen a few times. V is TRBV5-1 and J is TRBJ1-4; the match to TRBD1 covers 8 bases. The ends lost 4 bases at V and 8 bases at J; junction bases unmatched: 10. This CDR3 is built from 15 residues. CDR1 and CDR2 from the germline V gene are SGHRS and YFSETQ. CDR3 sequence: CASSSLPGGEEKLFF. The CDR3 DNA reads TGCGCCAGCAGCAGCCTGCCAGGGGGCGAGGAAAAACTGTTTTTT. The entire variable domain, with the rest obtained from reference TRBV5-1 and TRBJ1-4, is as follows: KAGVTQTPRYLIKTRGQQVTLSCSPISGHRSVSWYQQTPGQGLQFLFEYFSETQRNKGNFPGRFSGRQFSNSRSEMNVSTLELGDSALYLCASSSLPGGEEKLFFGSGTQLSVL.

This clonotype occurred once. A junction boundary mismatches the germline segment, possibly from a read error. The chain couples TRBV24-1 to TRBJ2-1, with 8 bases identical to TRBD2. CDR1 KGHDR and CDR2 SFDVKD come from the germline V gene. This CDR3 region has 17 residues. CDR3 nucleotide sequence: TGTGCCACCAGTGATAGCGGGGGTGCGAGCTCCAACAATGAGCAGTTCTTC. It encodes CATSDSGGASSNNEQFF.

The chain uses TRBV10-3 and TRBJ1-1; maybe TRBD1 (5 bases). The ends were cut back, 3 bases at V and 11 bases at J, with 22 bases in the middle. Germline-derived CDR1 and CDR2 are ENHRY and SYGVKD. CDR3 length: 15 residues. The CDR3 loop reads CAISESLGGQMGAFF. CDR3 bases: TGTGCCATCAGTGAAAGTCTAGGCGGACAAATGGGGGCTTTCTTT.

This clonotype was seen a few times. This chain links TRBV4-1 with TRBJ2-1, with 14 bases identical to TRBD2. Germline loops: CDR1 MGHRA, CDR2 YSYEKL. CDR3 size: 18 residues. Unmatched junction bases numbered 6, after V lost 3 bases and J lost 2 bases. The CDR3 nucleotides are TGCGCCAGCAGCCAGTGGACTAGCGGGGGGCGACCCTACAATGAGCAGTTCTTC. Translated: CASSQWTSGGRPYNEQFF.

The chain employs TRBV5-4 and TRBJ1-6; D is uncertain. The germline gives CDR1 SGHNT, CDR2 YYREEE (reference sequence). V lost 2 bases and J 10 bases, leaving 7 bases between the germline ends. The CDR3 contains 12 residues. CDR3 sequence reads: CASSFVESPLHF. CDR3 nucleotides: TGTGCCAGCAGCTTTGTGGAATCACCCCTCCACTTT.

In this sample, this clonotype turned up a few times. The V call is TRBV11-2, the J call TRBJ2-5; D might be TRBD2 (6 bases). V was pared by 4 bases and J by 7 bases, with 19 bases between. CDR3 size: 15 residues. Germline loops: CDR1 SGHAT, CDR2 FQNNGV. The CDR3 nucleotides are TGTGCCAGCAGCTCCAGGACTACTTATCGAGGGACCCAGTACTTC. Translated, it gives CASSSRTTYRGTQYF.

This rearrangement joins TRBV7-9 to TRBJ2-3; TRBD1 is a possible D gene (5 bases). The CDR3 has 16 amino acids. The germline V and J ends were trimmed by 4 bases and 0 bases, with 14 bases remaining between them. The germline CDR1 and CDR2 sequences are SEHNR and FQNEAQ (reference sequence). The CDR3 DNA follows: TGTGCCAGCAGCTCCGTGGGGCGGTGGAGCACAGATACGCAGTATTTT. It yields the protein CASSSVGRWSTDTQYF.

The chain uses TRBV23-1 and TRBJ2-2; 7 nucleotides agree with TRBD1. TRBV23-1 is treated as an ORF (open reading frame) with a function not yet certain. This CDR3 spans 17 amino acids. Trimming cost V 2 bases and J 2 bases; bases outside gene matches: 8. Here the CDR3 DNA reads TGCGCCAGCAGTCAACCTGGGACAGTACTAAACACCGGGGAGCTGTTTTTT. It is translated as CASSQPGTVLNTGELFF.

The chain couples TRBV30 to TRBJ1-2, with D perhaps TRBD1 (6 bases). The V end lost 3 bases, the J end lost 5 bases, and 19 bases lay between the germline ends. This CDR3 has 15 amino acids. Per the germline V gene, CDR1 is GTSNPN and CDR2 is SVGIG (reference sequence). The CDR3 loop is CAWRPPGGAGYGYTF. The CDR3, as DNA: TGTGCCTGGAGGCCCCCGGGGGGCGCGGGATATGGCTACACCTTC. Using reference TRBV30 and TRBJ1-2 for the parts outside the CDR3, the full variable domain is SQTIHQWPATLVQPVGSPLSLECTVEGTSNPNLYWYRQAAGRGLQLLFYSVGIGQISSEVPQNLSASRPQDRQFILSSKKLLLSDSGFYLCAWRPPGGAGYGYTFGSGTRLTVV.

This clonotype was counted a few times. This chain links TRBV5-6 with TRBJ1-2, with D perhaps TRBD1 (5 bases). CDR3 length: 15 amino acids. CDR1 is SGHDT and CDR2 is YYEEEE in the germline V gene. The V end was cut by 2 bases, the J end by 8 bases, with 19 bases between. CDR3 amino acids: CASSFPWGDRGGYTF. The DNA for the CDR3 is TGTGCCAGCAGCTTCCCATGGGGGGATAGGGGAGGCTACACCTTC.

The rearrangement joins TRBV24-1 to TRBJ2-2; 7 nucleotides agree with TRBD2. CDR1 and CDR2 from the germline V gene are KGHDR and SFDVKD. The CDR3 covers 15 residues. J was trimmed by 7 bases and V by 4 bases; bases with no gene match: 8. The CDR3 sequence is CATSDMGGVDGELFF. The CDR3 nucleotides are TGTGCCACCAGTGACATGGGGGGGGTCGACGGGGAGCTGTTTTTT.

This clonotype was detected a few times. The CDR3 nucleotides are TGTGCCAGCACTACGGGACCTAGCACAGATACGCAGTATTTT. Protein: CASTTGPSTDTQYF. The gene calls are TRBV12-3 or TRBV12-4 and TRBJ2-3, with D possibly called TRBD1 or TRBD2 (5 bases each). V lost 7 bases to trimming and J lost 0 bases, with 11 bases between them. CDR3 length equals 14 residues.

This clonotype has more than one count but fewer than ten. This rearrangement joins TRBV5-1 to TRBJ1-1; D uncertain. This CDR3 has 14 amino acids. V lost 0 bases to trimming and J lost 1 base, with 7 bases between them. CDR1 and CDR2 (germline): SGHRS, YFSETQ. CDR3 amino acids: CASSLEPQNTEAFF. CDR3 DNA: TGCGCCAGCAGCTTGGAACCACAGAACACTGAAGCTTTCTTT.

This rearrangement joins TRBV9 to TRBJ2-1; 9 positions agree with TRBD1. V gave up 2 bases and J gave up 9 bases; unmatched junction bases: 12. CDR3 length: 16 residues. CDR1 and CDR2 from the germline V gene are SGDLS and YYNGEE. The CDR3 reads CASSVAGTGTYGEQFF. The CDR3 DNA reads as TGTGCCAGCAGCGTCGCCGGGACAGGGACCTACGGTGAGCAGTTCTTC.

This clonotype was detected only a few times. The chain combines TRBV20-1 with TRBJ2-1; 10 bases match TRBD2. Trimming cost V 3 bases and J 10 bases; bases outside gene matches: 9. CDR1 and CDR2 from the germline V gene are DFQATT and SNEGSKA (reference sequence). The CDR3 covers 14 residues. The CDR3 region has the DNA TGCAGTGCTAGTAGCGGGGGGCCCTCCAGGGAGCAGTTCTTC. Residues: CSASSGGPSREQFF.

The CDR3 reads CASSDLAGNTGELFF. Here the CDR3 DNA reads TGTGCCAGCAGTGACCTAGCGGGGAACACCGGGGAGCTGTTTTTT. The chain carries TRBV2 and TRBJ2-2; TRBD2 matches 8 bases. The germline V gene has CDR1 SNHLY and CDR2 FYNNEI. The CDR3 contains 15 residues. V was clipped by 3 bases and J by 1 base; unmatched bases: 1.

This clonotype has just a few counts. The chain is built from TRBV5-1 and TRBJ2-5; D might be TRBD2 (6 bases). CDR1 is SGHRS, CDR2 YFSETQ, per germline. V dropped 6 bases and J dropped 3 bases, with 15 bases sitting between them. This CDR3 is built from 14 residues. In DNA form, the CDR3 reads TGCGCCAGCACGCTTGGGGGGTTAGAAGAGACCCAGTACTTC. Amino acid sequence: CASTLGGLEETQYF.

J is TRBJ2-2 and V is TRBV6-4; 9 nucleotides align to TRBD1. The CDR3 is 14 amino acids. Germline lookup yields CDR1 MRHNA and CDR2 SNTAGT. V gave up 6 bases and J gave up 7 bases; unmatched junction bases: 6. For the CDR3, the DNA is TGTGCCAGCAGGGGACAGGGAATAAGCGGGGAGCTGTTTTTT. As protein: CASRGQGISGELFF.

The rearrangement links TRBV4-3 to TRBJ2-3; 10 nucleotides align to TRBD1. The CDR3 has 15 residues. Per germline, CDR1 LGHNA and CDR2 YSLEER. V dropped 2 bases and J dropped 5; count of bases not matched to a gene: 4. CDR3 nucleotides: TGCGCCAGCAGCCAACGTGGACAGGGGGGAGATACGCAGTATTTT. The encoded protein is CASSQRGQGGDTQYF.

This chain joins TRBV10-3 and TRBJ2-3; D may correspond to TRBD1 or TRBD2 (7 bases each). The CDR3 loop spans 15 amino acids. V was pared by 6 bases and J by 4 bases, with 17 bases between. Germline loops: CDR1 ENHRY, CDR2 SYGVKD. Written as DNA, the CDR3 is TGTGCCATCAGGAGGTGGCAGGGGGGGGCAGATACGCAGTATTTT. This encodes CAIRRWQGGADTQYF.

This clonotype was seen more than once but under ten times. The chain employs TRBV5-1 and TRBJ1-2, with D possibly matching TRBD1 (5 bases). Trimming cost V 5 bases and J 2 bases, with 19 bases left between them. This CDR3 comprises 16 residues. Germline lookup yields CDR1 SGHRS and CDR2 YFSETQ. For the CDR3, the DNA is TGCGCCAGCAGACCTTTGACAGTCACCAGGAACTATGGCTACACCTTC. It translates to CASRPLTVTRNYGYTF.

The chain uses TRBV6-6 and TRBJ2-7; D is undetermined. Germline V gives CDR1 MNHNY, CDR2 SVGAGI (reference sequence). V was trimmed by 2 bases and J by 3 bases, leaving 8 bases between them. The CDR3 consists of 13 residues. CDR3 amino acids: CASSYGSLYEQYF. CDR3 sequence (DNA): TGTGCCAGCAGTTACGGCAGCCTCTACGAGCAGTACTTC.

This clonotype was recorded a few times. This chain connects TRBV7-9 to TRBJ2-1; D is possibly TRBD2 (6 bases). Trimming left V 5 bases short and J 4 bases short, with 12 bases between. The germline V gene encodes CDR1 SEHNR and CDR2 FQNEAQ (reference sequence). The CDR3 sequence is 14 residues long. The CDR3 bases are TGTGCCAGCAGCCCTTGGACTATTTACAATGAGCAGTTCTTC. Amino acids: CASSPWTIYNEQFF. Variable domain in full (rest from reference TRBV7-9 and TRBJ2-1): DTGVSQNPRHKITKRGQNVTFRCDPISEHNRLYWYRQTLGQGPEFLTYFQNEAQLEKSRLLSDRFSAERPKGSFSTLEIQRTEQGDSAMYLCASSPWTIYNEQFFGPGTRLTVL.

This clonotype has just a few counts. DNA of the CDR3: TGTGCCAGCAGTTTGGGTGGGAAGCCTACCTACGAGCAGTACGTC. Its translation: CASSLGGKPTYEQYV. This chain connects TRBV28 to TRBJ2-7; D gene uncertain. V was shortened by 3 bases and J by 2 bases, with 14 bases between the two germline ends. Germline lookup yields CDR1 MDHEN and CDR2 SYDVKM. The CDR3 contains 15 residues.

The chain recombines TRBV7-3 with TRBJ1-6; TRBD1 matches at 9 bases. Germline V lookup: CDR1 SGHTA, CDR2 FQGTGA. CDR3 length: 15 amino acids. Trimming removed 5 bases from V and 6 bases from J; junction bases left unmatched: 5. The CDR3 DNA sequence: TGTGCCAGCAGCCTACAGGGGGCAGTTAATTCACCCCTCCACTTT. It translates to CASSLQGAVNSPLHF. Looking up the rest from reference TRBV7-3 and TRBJ1-6 gives the full variable domain: GAGVSQTPSNKVTEKGKYVELRCDPISGHTALYWYRQSLGQGPEFLIYFQGTGAADDSGLPNDRFFAVRPEGSVSTLKIQRTERGDSAVYLCASSLQGAVNSPLHFGNGTRLTVT.

The chain recombines TRBV5-6 with TRBJ2-7; TRBD1 is a possible D gene (5 bases). The CDR3 totals 13 residues. V dropped 4 bases and J dropped 4 bases, with 12 bases sitting between them. From germline, CDR1 is SGHDT and CDR2 YYEEEE. The CDR3 spells CASSDHRNYEQYF. CDR3 nucleotides: TGTGCCAGCAGCGACCACAGGAATTACGAGCAGTACTTC.